This T cell receptor (beta chain) was retrieved from a study of blood T cell repertoires in COVID-19. Study details: Some COVID-19 samples were acute and others convalescent; all came from the United States, Italy and Spain. Sources were T cells, B-cell-depleted T cells, or PBMCs; the material itself was cDNA or gDNA.

In the original workflow: For nucleated cells, counts were estimated from reference gene primer amplification. TCRdb's copy holds only in-frame clones and misses some; the assay was immunoSEQ multiplex PCR. V and J calls and clone size are copied from that table; D and trimming were computed from the DNA. Among 150,000 to 200,000 clones, more than 85% were seen once, and the ten largest hold 5.5% to 8.5%. Trimming pared 7 bases from V and 7 bases from J, leaving 22 bases between. Per germline, CDR1 MDHEN and CDR2 SYDVKM. This CDR3 contains 16 residues. This sequence joins TRBV28 and TRBJ1-4; a possible D gene is TRBD1 (5 bases). Material: peripheral blood. This sequence originates from a woman at least 80 years old in a cohort sampled during active or convalescent COVID-19. The CDR3 coding sequence is TGTGCCAGCATATTGGCGGGGCCCCTAGAAACTGAAAAACTGTTTTTT. Translation gives CASILAGPLETEKLFF.